This T cell receptor beta chain stems from a study of CD8+ T cells in alopecia areata. Study overall: Treated individuals took tofacitinib by mouth, 5 to 10 mg twice daily.

Findings and limits, study-wide: There were also resident alphabeta T cells of normal skin sequenced in scalp samples. Normal scalp showed lower clonality than lesional scalp, especially alopecia totalis/universalis.

Researchers gathered lesional scalp punch biopsies and peripheral blood from patients with alopecia areata. For this clone: Its antigen is still unknown.

TCR sequencing used cDNA made by reverse transcription of extracted RNA. Only in-frame clones appear in the TCRdb table, and some are missing; sequencing was by immunoSEQ multiplex PCR. The sample lists more than 11,000 clones; 45% to 60% were seen once. The CDR3 has 14 residues. Per the germline V gene, CDR1 is SGDLS and CDR2 is YYNGEE. With 2 bases removed from V and 7 bases from J, the gap between germline ends came to 12 bases. The origin of this receptor is a human donor with alopecia areata. V usage is TRBV9 and J usage is TRBJ1-4; no firm D call. Material: skin, obtained at week 0. CDR3 DNA: TGTGCCAGCAGCGTCGACACCTTCGCTGAAAAACTGTTTTTT. Protein: CASSVDTFAEKLFF.